This T cell receptor (beta chain) appears in the sequencing data of a study of cytomegalovirus exposure and HLA in healthy donors. The PCR ran on 60 Vbeta and 13 Jbeta primers. Sequencing was performed with immunoSEQ multiplex PCR; in TCRdb, only in-frame clones are kept and a portion is missing. The sample has 100,000 to 150,000 clones, roughly 80% seen once. V was cut by 6 bases and J by 13 bases, with 16 bases left in between. The length of the CDR3 is 12 residues. The V gene's germline CDR1 is LNHDA and CDR2 SQIVND (reference sequence). The sample consisted of PBMCs. The chain couples TRBV19 to TRBJ2-1; no firm D call. This TCR derives from a woman in her 50s in good health and CMV-seropositive. CDR3 loop: CASSIPRRRQFF. In nucleotides, the CDR3 is TGTGCCAGTAGCATTCCCCGACGGAGACAGTTCTTC.